Sequencing of this T cell receptor (beta chain) was carried out in a study of shared clonotypes between healthy human individuals. The assay was immunoSEQ multiplex PCR, and TCRdb's table has in-frame clones only and misses some. The sample records roughly 1,100,000 clones, under 80% being singletons. Free of recent acute infections or vaccinations, the donors were healthy HIV-negative adults. The V gene's germline CDR1 is SGHVS and CDR2 FNYEAQ. V dropped 1 base and J dropped 7; count of bases not matched to a gene: 0. CDR3 size: 12 residues. The gene calls are TRBV7-6 and TRBJ2-7, with 8 bases matching TRBD2. Sequenced input: memory CD4+ T cells sorted from blood. Subset noted: CD45RA-negative fraction. The sequence was collected from a young man in good health. For the CDR3, the DNA is TGTGCCAGCAGCTTAGGCGGGAGGGAGCAGTACTTC. Protein product: CASSLGGREQYF.